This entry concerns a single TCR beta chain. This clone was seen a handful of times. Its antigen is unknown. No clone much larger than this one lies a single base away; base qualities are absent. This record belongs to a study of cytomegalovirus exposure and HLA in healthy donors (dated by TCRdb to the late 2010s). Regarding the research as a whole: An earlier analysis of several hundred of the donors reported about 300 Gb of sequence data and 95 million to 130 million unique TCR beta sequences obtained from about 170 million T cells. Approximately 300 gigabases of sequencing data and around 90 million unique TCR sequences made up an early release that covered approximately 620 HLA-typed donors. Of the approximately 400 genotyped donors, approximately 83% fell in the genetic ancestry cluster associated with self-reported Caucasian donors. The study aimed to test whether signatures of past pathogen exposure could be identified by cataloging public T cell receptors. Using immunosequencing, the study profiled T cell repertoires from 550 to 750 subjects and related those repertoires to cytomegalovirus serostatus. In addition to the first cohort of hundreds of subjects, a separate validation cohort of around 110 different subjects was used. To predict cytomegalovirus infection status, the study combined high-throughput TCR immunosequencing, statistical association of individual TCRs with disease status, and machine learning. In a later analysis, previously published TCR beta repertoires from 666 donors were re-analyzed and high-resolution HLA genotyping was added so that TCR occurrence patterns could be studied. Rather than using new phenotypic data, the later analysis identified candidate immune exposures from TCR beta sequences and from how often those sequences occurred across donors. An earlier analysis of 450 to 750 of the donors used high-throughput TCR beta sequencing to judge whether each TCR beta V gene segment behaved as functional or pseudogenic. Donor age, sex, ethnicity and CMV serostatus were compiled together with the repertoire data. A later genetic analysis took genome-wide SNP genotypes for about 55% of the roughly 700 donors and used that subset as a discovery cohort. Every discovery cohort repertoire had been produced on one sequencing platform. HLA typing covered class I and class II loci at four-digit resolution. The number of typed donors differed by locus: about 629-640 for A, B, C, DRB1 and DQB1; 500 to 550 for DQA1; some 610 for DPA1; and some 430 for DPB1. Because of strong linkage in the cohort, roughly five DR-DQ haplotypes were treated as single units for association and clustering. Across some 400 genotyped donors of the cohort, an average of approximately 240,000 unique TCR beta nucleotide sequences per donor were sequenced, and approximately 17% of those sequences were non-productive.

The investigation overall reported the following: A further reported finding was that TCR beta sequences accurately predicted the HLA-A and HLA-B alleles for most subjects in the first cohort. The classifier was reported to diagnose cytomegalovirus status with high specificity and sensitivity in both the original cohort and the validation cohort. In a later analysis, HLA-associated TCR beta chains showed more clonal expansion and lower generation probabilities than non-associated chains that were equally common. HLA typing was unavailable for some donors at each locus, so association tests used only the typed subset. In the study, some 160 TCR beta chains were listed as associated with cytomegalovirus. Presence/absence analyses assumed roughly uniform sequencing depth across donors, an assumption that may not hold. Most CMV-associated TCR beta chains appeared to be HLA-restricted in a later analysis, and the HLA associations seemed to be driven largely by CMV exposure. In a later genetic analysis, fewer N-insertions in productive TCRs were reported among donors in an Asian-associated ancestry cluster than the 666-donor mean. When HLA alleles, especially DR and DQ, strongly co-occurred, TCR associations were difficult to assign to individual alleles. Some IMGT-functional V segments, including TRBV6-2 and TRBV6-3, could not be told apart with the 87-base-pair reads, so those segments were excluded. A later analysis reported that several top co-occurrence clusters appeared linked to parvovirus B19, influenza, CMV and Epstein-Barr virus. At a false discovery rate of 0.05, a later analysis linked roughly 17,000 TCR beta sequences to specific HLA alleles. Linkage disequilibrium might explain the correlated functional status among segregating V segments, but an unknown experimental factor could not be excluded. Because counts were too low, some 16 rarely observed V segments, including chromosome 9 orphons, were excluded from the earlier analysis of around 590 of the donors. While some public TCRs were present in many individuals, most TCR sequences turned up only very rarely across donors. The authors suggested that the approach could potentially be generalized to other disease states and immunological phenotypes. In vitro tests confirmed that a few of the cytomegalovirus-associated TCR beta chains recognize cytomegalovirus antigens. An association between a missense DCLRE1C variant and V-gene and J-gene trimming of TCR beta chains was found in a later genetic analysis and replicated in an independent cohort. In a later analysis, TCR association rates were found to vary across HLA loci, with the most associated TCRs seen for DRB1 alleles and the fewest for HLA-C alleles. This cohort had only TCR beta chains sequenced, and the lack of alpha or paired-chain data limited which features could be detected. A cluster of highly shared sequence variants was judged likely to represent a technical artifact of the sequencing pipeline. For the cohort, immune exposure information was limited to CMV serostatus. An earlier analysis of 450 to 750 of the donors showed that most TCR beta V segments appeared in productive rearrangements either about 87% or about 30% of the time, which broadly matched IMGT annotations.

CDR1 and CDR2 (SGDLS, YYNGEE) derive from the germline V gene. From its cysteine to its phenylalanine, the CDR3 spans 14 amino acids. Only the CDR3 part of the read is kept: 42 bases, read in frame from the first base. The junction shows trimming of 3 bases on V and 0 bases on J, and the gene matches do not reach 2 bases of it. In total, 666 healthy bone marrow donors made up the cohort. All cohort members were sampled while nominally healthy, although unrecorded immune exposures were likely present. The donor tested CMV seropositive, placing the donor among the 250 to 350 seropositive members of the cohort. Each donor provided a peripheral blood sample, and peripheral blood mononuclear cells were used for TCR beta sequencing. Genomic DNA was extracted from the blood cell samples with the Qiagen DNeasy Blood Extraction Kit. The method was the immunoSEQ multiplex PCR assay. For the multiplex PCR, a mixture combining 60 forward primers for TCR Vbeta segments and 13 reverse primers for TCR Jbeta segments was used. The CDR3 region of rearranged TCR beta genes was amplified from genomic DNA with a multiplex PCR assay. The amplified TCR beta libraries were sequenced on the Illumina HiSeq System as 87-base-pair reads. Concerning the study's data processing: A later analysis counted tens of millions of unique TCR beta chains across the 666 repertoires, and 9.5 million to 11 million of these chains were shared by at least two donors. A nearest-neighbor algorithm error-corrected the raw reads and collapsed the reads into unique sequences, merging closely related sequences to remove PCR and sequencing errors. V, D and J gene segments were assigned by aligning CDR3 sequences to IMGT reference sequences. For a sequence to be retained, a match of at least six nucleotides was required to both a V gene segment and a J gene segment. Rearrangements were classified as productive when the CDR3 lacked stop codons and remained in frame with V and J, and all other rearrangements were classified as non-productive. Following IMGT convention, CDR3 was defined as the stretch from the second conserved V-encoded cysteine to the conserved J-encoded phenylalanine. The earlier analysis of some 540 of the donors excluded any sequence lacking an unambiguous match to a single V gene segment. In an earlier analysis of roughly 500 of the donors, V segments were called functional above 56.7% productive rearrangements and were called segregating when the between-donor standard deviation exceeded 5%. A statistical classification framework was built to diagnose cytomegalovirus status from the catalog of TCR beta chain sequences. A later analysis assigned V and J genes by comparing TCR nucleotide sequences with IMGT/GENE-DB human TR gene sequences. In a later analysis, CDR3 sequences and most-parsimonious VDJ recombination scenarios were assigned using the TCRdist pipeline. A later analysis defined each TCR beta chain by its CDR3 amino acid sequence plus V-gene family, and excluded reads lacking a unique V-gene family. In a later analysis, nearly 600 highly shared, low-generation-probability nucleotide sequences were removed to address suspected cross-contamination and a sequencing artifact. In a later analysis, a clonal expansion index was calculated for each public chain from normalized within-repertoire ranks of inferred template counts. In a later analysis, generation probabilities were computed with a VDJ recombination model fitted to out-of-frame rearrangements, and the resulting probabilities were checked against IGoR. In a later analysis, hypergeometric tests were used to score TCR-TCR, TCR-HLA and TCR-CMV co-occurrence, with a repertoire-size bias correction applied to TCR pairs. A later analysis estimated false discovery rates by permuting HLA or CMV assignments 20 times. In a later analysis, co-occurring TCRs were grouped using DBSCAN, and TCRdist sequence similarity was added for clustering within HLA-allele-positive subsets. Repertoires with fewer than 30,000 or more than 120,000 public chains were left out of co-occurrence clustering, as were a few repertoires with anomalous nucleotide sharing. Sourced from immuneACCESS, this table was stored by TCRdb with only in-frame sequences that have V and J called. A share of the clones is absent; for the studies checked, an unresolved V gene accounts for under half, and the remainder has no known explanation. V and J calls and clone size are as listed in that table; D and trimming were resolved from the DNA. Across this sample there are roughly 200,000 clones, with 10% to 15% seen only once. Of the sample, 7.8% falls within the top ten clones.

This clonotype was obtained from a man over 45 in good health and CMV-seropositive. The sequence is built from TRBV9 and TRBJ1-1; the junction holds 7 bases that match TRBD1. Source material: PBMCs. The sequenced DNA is TGTGCCAGCAGCGAGACAGGGTTGAACACTGAAGCTTTCTTT. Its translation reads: CASSETGLNTEAFF.